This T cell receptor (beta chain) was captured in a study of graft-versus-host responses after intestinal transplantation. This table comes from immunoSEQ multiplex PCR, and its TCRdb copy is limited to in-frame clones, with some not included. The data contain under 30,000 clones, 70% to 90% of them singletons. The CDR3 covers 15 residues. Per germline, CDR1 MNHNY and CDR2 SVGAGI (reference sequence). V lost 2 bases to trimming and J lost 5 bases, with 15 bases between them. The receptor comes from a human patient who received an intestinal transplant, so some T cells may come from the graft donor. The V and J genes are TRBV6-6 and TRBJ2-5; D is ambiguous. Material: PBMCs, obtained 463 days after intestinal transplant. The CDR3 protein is CASSYLQPLGETQYF. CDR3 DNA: TGTGCCAGCAGTTACCTACAGCCCCTTGGGGAGACCCAGTACTTC.